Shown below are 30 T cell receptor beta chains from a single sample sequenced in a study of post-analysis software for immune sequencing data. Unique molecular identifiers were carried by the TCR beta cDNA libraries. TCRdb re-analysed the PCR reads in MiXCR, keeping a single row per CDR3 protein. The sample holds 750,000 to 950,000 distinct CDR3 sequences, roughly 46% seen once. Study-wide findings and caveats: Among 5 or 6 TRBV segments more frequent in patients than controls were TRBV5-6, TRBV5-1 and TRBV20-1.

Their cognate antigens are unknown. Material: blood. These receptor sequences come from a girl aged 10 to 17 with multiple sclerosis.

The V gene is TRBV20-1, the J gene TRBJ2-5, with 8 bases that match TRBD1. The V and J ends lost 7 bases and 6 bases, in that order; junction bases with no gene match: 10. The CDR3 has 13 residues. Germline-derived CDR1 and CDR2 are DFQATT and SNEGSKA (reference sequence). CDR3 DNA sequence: TGCAGTGTCCCCACAGGGGGACCAAAGACCCAGTACTTC. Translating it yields CSVPTGGPKTQYF.

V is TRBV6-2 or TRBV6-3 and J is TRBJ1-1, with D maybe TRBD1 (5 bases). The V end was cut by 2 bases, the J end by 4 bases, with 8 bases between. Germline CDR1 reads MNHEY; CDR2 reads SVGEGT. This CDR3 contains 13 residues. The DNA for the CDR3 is TGTGCCAGCAGTTACGGGACCCTCACTGAAGCTTTCTTT. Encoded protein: CASSYGTLTEAFF.

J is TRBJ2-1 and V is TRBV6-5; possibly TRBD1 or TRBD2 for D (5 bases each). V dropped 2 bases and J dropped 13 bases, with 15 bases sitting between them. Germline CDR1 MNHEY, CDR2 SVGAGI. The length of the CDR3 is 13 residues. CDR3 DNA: TGTGCCAGCAGTTACGGAGGACAAGAGACCCAGTTCTTC. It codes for CASSYGGQETQFF.

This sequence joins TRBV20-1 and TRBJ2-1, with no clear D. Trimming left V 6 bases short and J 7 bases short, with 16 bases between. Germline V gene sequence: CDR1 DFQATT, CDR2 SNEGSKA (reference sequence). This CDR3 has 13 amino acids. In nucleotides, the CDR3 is TGCAGTGCGGAGAGCCGGTCCCGGAATGAGCAGTTCTTC. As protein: CSAESRSRNEQFF.

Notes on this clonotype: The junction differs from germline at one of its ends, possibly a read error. The CDR3 here is CASGQDVPGGTFSEQYF. The CDR3, as DNA: TGCGCCAGCGGCCAAGATGTCCCGGGGGGCACTTTCTCCGAGCAGTACTTC. This chain joins TRBV4-3 and TRBJ2-7; perhaps TRBD2 as D (7 bases). This CDR3 is 17 amino acids long. Germline assignment: CDR1 LGHNA and CDR2 YSLEER.

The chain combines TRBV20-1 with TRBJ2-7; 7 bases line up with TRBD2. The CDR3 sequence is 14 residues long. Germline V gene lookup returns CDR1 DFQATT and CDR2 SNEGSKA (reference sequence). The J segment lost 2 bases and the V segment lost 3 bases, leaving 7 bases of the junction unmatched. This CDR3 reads CSARSSGDPYEQYF. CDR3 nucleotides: TGCAGTGCTAGGTCTAGCGGAGACCCCTACGAGCAGTACTTC.

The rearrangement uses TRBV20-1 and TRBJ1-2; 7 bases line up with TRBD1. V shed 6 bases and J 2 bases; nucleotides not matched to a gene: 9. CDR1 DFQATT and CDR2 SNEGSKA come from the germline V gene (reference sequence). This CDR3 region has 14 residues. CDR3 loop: CSAPFDRANYGYTF. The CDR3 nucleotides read TGCAGTGCGCCGTTCGACAGGGCCAACTATGGCTACACCTTC.

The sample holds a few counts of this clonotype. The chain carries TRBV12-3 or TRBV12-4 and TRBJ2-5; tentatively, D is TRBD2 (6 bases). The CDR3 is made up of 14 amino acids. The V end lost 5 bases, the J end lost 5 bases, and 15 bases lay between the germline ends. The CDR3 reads CASSTLGGMETQYF. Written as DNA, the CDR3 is TGTGCCAGCAGTACGTTGGGCGGGATGGAGACCCAGTACTTC.

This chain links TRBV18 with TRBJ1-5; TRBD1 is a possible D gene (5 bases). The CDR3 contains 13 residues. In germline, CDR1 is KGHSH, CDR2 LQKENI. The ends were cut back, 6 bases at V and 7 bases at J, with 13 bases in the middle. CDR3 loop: CASSPGGDQPQHF. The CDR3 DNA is TGTGCCAGCTCTCCTGGGGGGGACCAGCCCCAGCATTTT.

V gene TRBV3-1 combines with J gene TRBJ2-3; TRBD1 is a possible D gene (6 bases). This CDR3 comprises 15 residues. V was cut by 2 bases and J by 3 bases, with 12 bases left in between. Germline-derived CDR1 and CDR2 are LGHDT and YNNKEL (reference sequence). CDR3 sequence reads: CASSQLGAQTDTQYF. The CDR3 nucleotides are TGTGCCAGCAGCCAATTGGGGGCGCAGACAGATACGCAGTATTTT.

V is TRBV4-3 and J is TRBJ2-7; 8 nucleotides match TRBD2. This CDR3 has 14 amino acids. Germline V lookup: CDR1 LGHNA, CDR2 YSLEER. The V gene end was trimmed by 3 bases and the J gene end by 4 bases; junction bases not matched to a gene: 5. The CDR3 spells CASSQVAGLYEQYF. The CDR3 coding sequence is TGCGCCAGCAGCCAGGTAGCGGGACTATACGAGCAGTACTTC.

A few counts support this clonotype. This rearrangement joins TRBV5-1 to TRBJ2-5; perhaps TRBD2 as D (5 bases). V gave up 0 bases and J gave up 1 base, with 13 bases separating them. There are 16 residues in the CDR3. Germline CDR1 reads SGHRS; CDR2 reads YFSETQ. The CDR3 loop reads CASSLAAGSLQETQYF. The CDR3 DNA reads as TGCGCCAGCAGCTTGGCCGCGGGCAGTCTCCAAGAGACCCAGTACTTC.

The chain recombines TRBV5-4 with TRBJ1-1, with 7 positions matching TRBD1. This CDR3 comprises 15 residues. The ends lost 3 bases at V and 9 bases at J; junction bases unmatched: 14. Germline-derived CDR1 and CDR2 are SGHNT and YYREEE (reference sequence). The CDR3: CASSSKQGGDTKAFF. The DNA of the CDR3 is TGTGCCAGCAGCTCGAAGCAGGGGGGTGATACTAAAGCTTTCTTT.

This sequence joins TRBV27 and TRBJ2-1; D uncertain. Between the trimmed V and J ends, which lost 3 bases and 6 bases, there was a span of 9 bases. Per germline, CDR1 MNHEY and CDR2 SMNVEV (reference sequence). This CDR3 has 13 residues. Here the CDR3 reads CASSLGQTNEQFF. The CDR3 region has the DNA TGTGCCAGCAGTTTGGGCCAAACCAATGAGCAGTTCTTC.

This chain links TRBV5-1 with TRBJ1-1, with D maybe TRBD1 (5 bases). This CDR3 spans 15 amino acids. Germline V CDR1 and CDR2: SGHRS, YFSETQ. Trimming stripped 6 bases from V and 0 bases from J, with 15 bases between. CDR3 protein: CASNYRDGMNTEAFF. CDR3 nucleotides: TGCGCCAGCAACTACCGGGACGGGATGAACACTGAAGCTTTCTTT.

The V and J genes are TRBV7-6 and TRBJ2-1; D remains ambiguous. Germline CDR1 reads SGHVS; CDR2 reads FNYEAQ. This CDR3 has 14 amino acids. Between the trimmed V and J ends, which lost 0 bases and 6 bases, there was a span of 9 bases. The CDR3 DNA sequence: TGTGCCAGCAGCTTAGCCCCAGATCCCAATGAGCAGTTCTTC. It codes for CASSLAPDPNEQFF.

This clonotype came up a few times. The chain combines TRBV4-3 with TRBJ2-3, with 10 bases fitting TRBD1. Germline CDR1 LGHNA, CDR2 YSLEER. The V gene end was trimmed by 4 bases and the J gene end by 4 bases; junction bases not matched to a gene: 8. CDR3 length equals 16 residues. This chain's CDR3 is CASSRRDRGGSDTQYF. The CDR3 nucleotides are TGCGCCAGCAGCCGTCGGGACAGGGGTGGCTCAGATACGCAGTATTTT.

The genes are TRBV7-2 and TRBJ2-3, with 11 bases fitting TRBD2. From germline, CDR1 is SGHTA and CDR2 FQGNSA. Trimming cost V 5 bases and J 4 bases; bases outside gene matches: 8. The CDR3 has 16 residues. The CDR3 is CASSLIAGGPPDTQYF. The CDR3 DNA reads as TGTGCCAGCAGCCTCATAGCGGGAGGGCCCCCAGATACGCAGTATTTT.

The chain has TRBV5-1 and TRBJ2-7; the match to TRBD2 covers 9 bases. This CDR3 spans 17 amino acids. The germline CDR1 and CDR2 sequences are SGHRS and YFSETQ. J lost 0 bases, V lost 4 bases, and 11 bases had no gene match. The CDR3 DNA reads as TGCGCCAGCAGCATTCGCGGGGGGGGACTAGCCTCCTACGAGCAGTACTTC. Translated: CASSIRGGGLASYEQYF.

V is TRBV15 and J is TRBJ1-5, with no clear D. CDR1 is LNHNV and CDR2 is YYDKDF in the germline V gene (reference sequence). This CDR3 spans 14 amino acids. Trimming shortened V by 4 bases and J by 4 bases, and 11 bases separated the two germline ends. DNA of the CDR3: TGTGCCACCAGCATGGAGGCAGAGAATCAGCCCCAGCATTTT. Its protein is CATSMEAENQPQHF.

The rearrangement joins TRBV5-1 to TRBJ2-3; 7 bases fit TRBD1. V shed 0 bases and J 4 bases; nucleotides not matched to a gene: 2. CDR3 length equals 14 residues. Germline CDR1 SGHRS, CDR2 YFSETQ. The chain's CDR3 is CASSLEGAPDTQYF. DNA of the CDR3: TGCGCCAGCAGCTTGGAGGGGGCCCCAGATACGCAGTATTTT.

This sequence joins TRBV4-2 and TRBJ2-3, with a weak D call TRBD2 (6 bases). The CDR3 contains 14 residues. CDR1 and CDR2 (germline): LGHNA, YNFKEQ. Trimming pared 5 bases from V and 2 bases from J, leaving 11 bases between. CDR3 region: CASSSRDVTDTQYF. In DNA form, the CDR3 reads TGTGCCAGCAGCTCGCGGGACGTCACAGATACGCAGTATTTT.

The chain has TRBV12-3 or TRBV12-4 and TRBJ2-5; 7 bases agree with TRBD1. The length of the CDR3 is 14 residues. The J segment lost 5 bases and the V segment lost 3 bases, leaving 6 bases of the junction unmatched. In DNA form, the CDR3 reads TGTGCCAGCAGTTTCCCACAGGGGAGCGAGACCCAGTACTTC. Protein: CASSFPQGSETQYF.

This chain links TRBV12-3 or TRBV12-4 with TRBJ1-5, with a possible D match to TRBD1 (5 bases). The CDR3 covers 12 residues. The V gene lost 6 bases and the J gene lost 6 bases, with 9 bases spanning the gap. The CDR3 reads CASREGSQPQHF. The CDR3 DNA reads TGTGCCAGCAGGGAGGGGAGTCAGCCCCAGCATTTT.

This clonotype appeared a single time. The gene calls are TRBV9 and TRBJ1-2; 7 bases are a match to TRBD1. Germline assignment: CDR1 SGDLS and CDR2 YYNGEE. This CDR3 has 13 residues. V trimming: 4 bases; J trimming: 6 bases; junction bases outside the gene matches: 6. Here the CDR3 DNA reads TGTGCCAGCAGCCTTTCAACAGGGGATGGCTACACCTTC. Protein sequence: CASSLSTGDGYTF. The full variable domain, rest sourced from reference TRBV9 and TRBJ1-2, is DSGVTQTPKHLITATGQRVTLRCSPRSGDLSVYWYQQSLDQGLQFLIQYYNGEERAKGNILERFSAQQFPDLHSELNLSSLELGDSALYFCASSLSTGDGYTFGSGTRLTVV.

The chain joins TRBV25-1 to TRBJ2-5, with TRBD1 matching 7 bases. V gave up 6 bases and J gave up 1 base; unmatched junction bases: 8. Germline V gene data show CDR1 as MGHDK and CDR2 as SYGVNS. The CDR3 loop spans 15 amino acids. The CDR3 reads CASRRTGDSQETQYF. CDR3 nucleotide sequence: TGTGCCAGCAGGAGGACAGGAGATAGCCAAGAGACCCAGTACTTC.

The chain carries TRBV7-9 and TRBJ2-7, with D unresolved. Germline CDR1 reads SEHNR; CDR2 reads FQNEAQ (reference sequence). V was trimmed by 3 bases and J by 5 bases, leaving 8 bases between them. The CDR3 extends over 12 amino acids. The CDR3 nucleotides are TGTGCCAGCAGCTTTTCCCCGCACGAGCAGTACTTC. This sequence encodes CASSFSPHEQYF.

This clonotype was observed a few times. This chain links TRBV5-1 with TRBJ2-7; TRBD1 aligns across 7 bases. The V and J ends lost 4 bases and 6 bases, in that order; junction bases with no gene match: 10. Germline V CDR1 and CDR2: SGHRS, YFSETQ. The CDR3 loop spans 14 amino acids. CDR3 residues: CASSHSRDSGEQYF. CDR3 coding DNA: TGCGCCAGCAGCCACTCCCGGGACAGCGGCGAGCAGTACTTC.

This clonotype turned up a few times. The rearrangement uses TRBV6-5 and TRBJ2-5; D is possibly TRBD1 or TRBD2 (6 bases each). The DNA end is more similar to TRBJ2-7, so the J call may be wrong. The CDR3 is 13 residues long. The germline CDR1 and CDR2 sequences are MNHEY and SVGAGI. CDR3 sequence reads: CASSSRGRHEQYF. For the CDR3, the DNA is TGTGCCAGCAGTTCCCGGGGGCGGCACGAGCAGTACTTC.

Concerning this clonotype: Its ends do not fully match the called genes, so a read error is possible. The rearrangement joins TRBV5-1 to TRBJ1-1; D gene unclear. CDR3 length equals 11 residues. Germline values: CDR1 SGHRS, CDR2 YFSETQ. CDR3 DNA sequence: TGTGCCAGCAGTTCCAACACTGAAGCTTTCTTT. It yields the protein CASSSNTEAFF.